This T cell receptor beta chain is from a study of response to subunit inactivated influenza vaccine. Overall study findings and caveats: Authors suggested seasonal influenza vaccinations each recruit few new T cells.

The sample holds a few counts of this clonotype. Its cognate antigen is unknown. TCRdb re-analysed the RT-PCR reads in MiXCR, keeping a single row per CDR3 protein. The data show about 700,000 distinct CDR3 sequences, around 16% seen once. This CDR3 has 18 amino acids. Trimming removed 1 base from V and 0 bases from J, with 19 bases in between. The gene calls are TRBV12-3 or TRBV12-4 and TRBJ2-7, with a tentative D call TRBD1 (8 bases). The specimen was PBMCs from blood, collected approximately 13 days after vaccination. The sequence was collected from a man aged 45-65 years who received an inactivated influenza vaccine. CDR3 DNA sequence: TGTGCCAGCAGTTTAGAAGCCAATACAGGGGGGGGCTCCTACGAGCAGTACTTC. It translates to CASSLEANTGGGSYEQYF.